The sample holds many counts of the clone carrying this T cell receptor (beta chain). Antigen unknown. Libraries were made from TCR beta cDNA, and they carried unique molecular identifiers. With about 0.95 to 11 million T cells as the source, about half a million cDNA molecules resulted. TCRdb re-derived calls from the PCR reads in MiXCR, one entry per CDR3 protein. The data contain some 800,000 distinct CDR3 sequences, more than 45% of them singletons. The source of the sample is a study of post-analysis software for immune sequencing data. Germline CDR1 SQVTM, CDR2 ANQGSEA. CDR3 length: 12 amino acids. Trimming removed 7 bases from V and 4 bases from J; junction bases left unmatched: 6. Study findings and constraints: TRBV5-6, TRBV5-1 and TRBV20-1 were among 4 or 5 TRBV segments more frequent in patients than controls.

Sequenced material: blood. The V call is TRBV29-1, the J call TRBJ2-5; 7 nucleotides agree with TRBD1. This sequence originates from a girl between 5 and 17 years old with multiple sclerosis. Here the CDR3 reads CSGRTGVETQYF. CDR3 nucleotide sequence: TGCAGCGGAAGAACAGGGGTAGAGACCCAGTACTTC.